The 24 T cell receptor beta chains listed next were all sequenced from one sample in a study of shared clonotypes between healthy human individuals. TCRdb's copy holds only in-frame clones and misses some; the assay was immunoSEQ multiplex PCR. This sample has about 1.1 million clones, with 70% to 85% found just once. The sequenced sample consisted of memory CD4+ T cells from PBMCs. Subset described: CD45RA-negative fraction. These receptors were collected from a man younger than 35 in good health. Some clones in this sample may be carry-over from other donors' samples.

The chain joins TRBV28 to TRBJ1-2, with D tentatively TRBD1 (6 bases). The V and J ends lost 6 bases and 4 bases respectively, with 12 bases between them. CDR3 length: 13 amino acids. Germline V lookup: CDR1 MDHEN, CDR2 SYDVKM. The CDR3 protein is CASRELGGYGYTF. The DNA for the CDR3 is TGTGCCAGCAGGGAACTAGGGGGCTATGGCTACACCTTC.

This chain links TRBV2 with TRBJ1-5, with 7 nucleotides matching TRBD1. Germline V gives CDR1 SNHLY, CDR2 FYNNEI. V lost 5 bases, J lost 2 bases, and 6 bases stayed unmatched. The CDR3 has 15 amino acids. As DNA, the CDR3 is TGTGCCAGCAGTCAAGAAGGGACAGGCAATCAGCCCCAGCATTTT. Residues: CASSQEGTGNQPQHF. The full variable domain, its missing parts supplied by reference TRBV2 and TRBJ1-5, is EPEVTQTPSHQVTQMGQEVILRCVPISNHLYFYWYRQILGQKVEFLVSFYNNEISEKSEIFDDQFSVERPDGSNFTLKIRSTKLEDSAMYFCASSQEGTGNQPQHFGDGTRLSIL.

V usage is TRBV4-3 and J usage is TRBJ2-3; possibly TRBD1 or TRBD2 for D (6 bases each). Trimming cost V 1 base and J 5 bases, with 16 bases left between them. The germline V gene has CDR1 LGHNA and CDR2 YSLEER. The length of the CDR3 is 16 residues. The CDR3 reads CASSQGRGGTGDTQYF. The CDR3 DNA follows: TGCGCCAGCAGCCAAGGTCGAGGGGGGACTGGAGATACGCAGTATTTT.

This clone came up once. The chain recombines TRBV2 with TRBJ1-5; D gene ambiguous. Germline loops: CDR1 SNHLY, CDR2 FYNNEI. Trimming pared 2 bases from V and 0 bases from J, leaving 8 bases between. The CDR3 extends over 15 amino acids. The CDR3 DNA follows: TGTGCCAGCAGTGAACGGGAATATAGCAATCAGCCCCAGCATTTT. This sequence encodes CASSEREYSNQPQHF. Looking up the rest from reference TRBV2 and TRBJ1-5 gives the full variable domain: EPEVTQTPSHQVTQMGQEVILRCVPISNHLYFYWYRQILGQKVEFLVSFYNNEISEKSEIFDDQFSVERPDGSNFTLKIRSTKLEDSAMYFCASSEREYSNQPQHFGDGTRLSIL.

The rearrangement joins TRBV6-6 to TRBJ2-3; either TRBD1 or TRBD2 may fit D (5 bases each). The length of the CDR3 is 13 residues. Trimming stripped 10 bases from V and 4 bases from J, with 15 bases between. In germline, CDR1 is MNHNY, CDR2 SVGAGI (reference sequence). The CDR3 is CATKLGTADTQYF. CDR3 in DNA: TGTGCCACCAAACTAGGGACCGCAGATACGCAGTATTTT.

Points on this clone: This may stem from a read error, because a much larger clone lies one nucleotide away. Other DNA sequences of this sample code for an identical CDR3. V is TRBV5-4 and J is TRBJ1-1; no reliable D call. The CDR3 covers 11 residues. Between the trimmed V and J ends, which lost 2 bases and 2 bases, there was a span of 1 base. The germline V gene encodes CDR1 SGHNT and CDR2 YYREEE (reference sequence). CDR3 coding DNA: TGTGCCAGCAGCTTAAACACTGAAGCTTTCTTT. Amino acids: CASSLNTEAFF.

V gene TRBV11-2 combines with J gene TRBJ2-3; D not resolved. The CDR3 runs to 16 residues. Germline-derived CDR1 and CDR2 are SGHAT and FQNNGV. Trimming stripped 1 base from V and 0 bases from J, with 11 bases between. The CDR3 DNA sequence: TGTGCCAGCAGCTTAGTCGCCCTCATTAGCACAGATACGCAGTATTTT. This translates into CASSLVALISTDTQYF.

The chain recombines TRBV6-6 with TRBJ1-1; a possible D gene is TRBD1 (5 bases). Trimming pared 6 bases from V and 2 bases from J, leaving 16 bases between. Per the germline V gene, CDR1 is MNHNY and CDR2 is SVGAGI (reference sequence). The CDR3 extends over 15 amino acids. This CDR3 is CASSSTGQDNTEAFF. The CDR3 DNA follows: TGTGCCAGCAGCTCAACCGGACAAGATAACACTGAAGCTTTCTTT.

This clone was seen only once. The rearrangement uses TRBV6-6 and TRBJ2-1; the match to TRBD2 covers 8 bases. Losses at the gene ends were 6 bases for V and 2 bases for J; bases not matched to a gene: 3. The germline V gene has CDR1 MNHNY and CDR2 SVGAGI (reference sequence). The CDR3 is 14 residues long. CDR3 nucleotides: TGTGCCAGCAGAACCGGGAGGGCCTACAATGAGCAGTTCTTC. This encodes CASRTGRAYNEQFF.

As DNA, the CDR3 is TGTGCCAGCGCCCGGGACCCATCCTACGAGCAGTACTTC. Translated: CASARDPSYEQYF. The gene calls are TRBV9 and TRBJ2-7; D may match TRBD1 or TRBD2 (5 bases each). Germline CDR1 is SGDLS and CDR2 is YYNGEE. The germline V and J ends were trimmed by 7 bases and 1 base, with 12 bases remaining between them. The CDR3 contains 13 residues.

This rearrangement joins TRBV5-1 to TRBJ1-1; TRBD1 might be the D (5 bases). This CDR3 is 14 amino acids long. Trimming stripped 2 bases from V and 1 base from J, with 9 bases between. The germline V gene has CDR1 SGHRS and CDR2 YFSETQ. The DNA for the CDR3 is TGCGCCAGCAGCTTTAATACAGGGAACACTGAAGCTTTCTTT. It codes for CASSFNTGNTEAFF.

The chain carries TRBV9 and TRBJ2-3; D is perhaps TRBD2 (6 bases). The germline gives CDR1 SGDLS, CDR2 YYNGEE. V was cut by 3 bases and J by 2 bases, with 19 bases left in between. The CDR3 contains 17 residues. CDR3 nucleotide sequence: TGTGCCAGCAGCGCTATCCGGGACTCTGGAACCACAGATACGCAGTATTTT. Protein product: CASSAIRDSGTTDTQYF.

The rearrangement joins TRBV6-1 to TRBJ1-2; no definite D call. The CDR3 is 12 amino acids. V was shortened by 4 bases and J by 8 bases, with 11 bases between the two germline ends. Germline loops: CDR1 MNHNS, CDR2 SASEGT. CDR3 nucleotide sequence: TGTGCCAGCAGTGTCGGAAGGCCCGGCTACACCTTC. It is translated as CASSVGRPGYTF.

The rearrangement links TRBV5-6 to TRBJ2-7; possibly TRBD1 or TRBD2 for D (5 bases each). V lost 0 bases and J lost 5, with 15 bases in between. The germline V gene encodes CDR1 SGHDT and CDR2 YYEEEE. The CDR3 has 15 amino acids. The CDR3 here is CASSLVGTLGHEQYF. In DNA, the CDR3 is TGTGCCAGCAGCTTGGTCGGGACCCTAGGACACGAGCAGTACTTC.

This clone has more than one count but fewer than ten. V and J are TRBV6-1 and TRBJ1-1; 8 bases agree with TRBD1. The CDR3 length is 16 residues. Unmatched junction bases numbered 10, after V lost 3 bases and J lost 4 bases. Germline CDR1 MNHNS, CDR2 SASEGT. CDR3 coding DNA: TGTGCCAGCAGTGAGACCGGCAGGGGGCGACGCACTGAAGCTTTCTTT. Protein: CASSETGRGRRTEAFF.

This chain uses TRBV7-9 with TRBJ1-1, with D hard to call. The germline V gene encodes CDR1 SEHNR and CDR2 FQNEAQ (reference sequence). V was shortened by 6 bases and J by 8 bases, with 22 bases between the two germline ends. The CDR3 extends over 15 amino acids. The CDR3 DNA follows: TGTGCCAGCAGTCTTAATCAGCAGACCCATCAAGAAGCTTTCTTT. Its protein is CASSLNQQTHQEAFF.

In this sample, this clone turned up a few times. V usage is TRBV19 and J usage is TRBJ1-1; 8 bases are shared with TRBD1. With V trimmed by 9 bases and J by 4 bases, 10 bases remained unmatched. Germline V gives CDR1 LNHDA, CDR2 SQIVND (reference sequence). This CDR3 contains 14 residues. The CDR3 region is CASINRGRTTEAFF. In DNA form, the CDR3 reads TGTGCCAGCATAAACAGGGGGAGGACCACTGAAGCTTTCTTT.

The genes are TRBV7-6 and TRBJ2-5; D may be TRBD2 (5 bases). The V end was cut by 11 bases, the J end by 5 bases, with 15 bases between. The CDR3 covers 12 residues. Looked up from germline, CDR1 is SGHVS and CDR2 is FNYEAQ. This CDR3 is CAAGVMGETQYF. CDR3 nucleotide sequence: TGTGCCGCCGGGGTAATGGGGGAGACCCAGTACTTC.

V gene TRBV7-8 combines with J gene TRBJ2-5, with 7 bases aligning to TRBD2. The trim removed 5 bases at V and 2 bases at J, leaving 8 bases unmatched. This CDR3 has 15 amino acids. CDR1 and CDR2 from the germline V gene are SGHVS and FQNEAQ. This chain's CDR3 is CASSQGRALQETQYF. The CDR3 region has the DNA TGTGCCAGCAGCCAAGGGAGGGCCCTTCAAGAGACCCAGTACTTC.

V usage is TRBV18 and J usage is TRBJ2-3, with D unclear. CDR1 is KGHSH, CDR2 LQKENI, per germline. There are 13 residues in the CDR3. The V end was cut by 2 bases, the J end by 5 bases, with 8 bases between. The CDR3 DNA follows: TGTGCCAGCTCACCAAGTTCTATAGATACGCAGTATTTT. The encoded protein is CASSPSSIDTQYF.

The CDR3 DNA reads TGTGCCAGCAGCTTGGCGGGAGGGCCCGCCGGGGAGCTGTTTTTT. This translates into CASSLAGGPAGELFF. The J gene is TRBJ2-2, the V gene TRBV7-9, with TRBD2 matching 9 bases. Germline loops: CDR1 SEHNR, CDR2 FQNEAQ (reference sequence). This CDR3 spans 15 amino acids. The ends lost 3 bases at V and 6 bases at J; junction bases unmatched: 5.

The rearrangement links TRBV2 to TRBJ2-1; 7 bases map to TRBD2. J gave up 6 bases and V 6 bases, and 11 bases lay outside the gene matches. The CDR3 sequence is 15 residues long. Germline V gives CDR1 SNHLY, CDR2 FYNNEI. CDR3 sequence: CASSAVSGMGNEQFF. Here the CDR3 DNA reads TGTGCCAGCAGCGCCGTCAGCGGGATGGGCAATGAGCAGTTCTTC.

V is TRBV28 and J is TRBJ2-7; 7 bases fit TRBD1. Looked up from germline, CDR1 is MDHEN and CDR2 is SYDVKM. This CDR3 comprises 13 residues. The junction had 1 base not matched to a gene; V was cut back by 0 bases and J by 5 bases. The CDR3 loop reads CASSLWTGNEQYF. The CDR3 nucleotides read TGTGCCAGCAGTTTATGGACAGGGAACGAGCAGTACTTC.

The chain is built from TRBV18 and TRBJ2-7; 9 nucleotides line up with TRBD1. The CDR3 is made up of 13 amino acids. After removal of 3 bases from V and 6 bases from J, the junction contained 3 bases not matched to a gene. Germline CDR1 is KGHSH and CDR2 is LQKENI. CDR3 coding DNA: TGTGCCAGCTCACCGGGACAGGGTACCGAGCAGTACTTC. Translation: CASSPGQGTEQYF.